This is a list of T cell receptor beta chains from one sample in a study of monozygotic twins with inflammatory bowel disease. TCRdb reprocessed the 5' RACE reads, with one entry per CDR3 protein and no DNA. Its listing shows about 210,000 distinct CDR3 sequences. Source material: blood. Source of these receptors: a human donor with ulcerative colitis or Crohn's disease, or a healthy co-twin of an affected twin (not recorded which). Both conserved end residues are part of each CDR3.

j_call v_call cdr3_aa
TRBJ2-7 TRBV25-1 CASSEYRAGGDEQYF
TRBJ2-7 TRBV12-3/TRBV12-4 CASSFGQGSYEQYF
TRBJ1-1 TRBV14 CASSQWTAWGTEAFF
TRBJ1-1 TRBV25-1 CASSERHNTEAFF
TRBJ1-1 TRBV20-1 CSASGTTEAFF
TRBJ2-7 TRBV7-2 CASSPGTHEQYF
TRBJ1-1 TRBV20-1 CSAGDPRQGNTEAFF
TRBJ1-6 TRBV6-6 CASSHRESPLHF
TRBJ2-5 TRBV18 CASSPPSGTQETQYF
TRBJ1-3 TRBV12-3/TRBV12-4 CASSFGGNGNTIYF
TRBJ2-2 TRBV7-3 CASSWTGVANTGELFF
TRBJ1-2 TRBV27 CASSRFLDYGYTF
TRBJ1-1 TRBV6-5 CASSYSGGNTEAFF
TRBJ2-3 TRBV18 CASSPRNSDTDTQYF
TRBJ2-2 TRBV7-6 CASSLWARVGDGELFF
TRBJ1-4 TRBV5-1 CASSLTGAPGRRANEKLFF
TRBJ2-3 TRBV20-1 CSAVAGGLRVGGTQYF
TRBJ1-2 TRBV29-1 CSVDREWGYYGYTF
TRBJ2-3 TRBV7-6 CASSTPVLADTQYF
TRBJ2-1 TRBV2 CASSRRAHEQFF
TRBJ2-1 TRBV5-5 CASRGTLSYNEQFF
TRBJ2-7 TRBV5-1 CASSLEAGKLGEQYF
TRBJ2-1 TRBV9 CASSPRLAPTYNEQFF
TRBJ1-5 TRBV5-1 CASSLYTGDQPQHF
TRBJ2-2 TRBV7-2 CASSSRRITRDRGRERAGELFF
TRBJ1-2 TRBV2 CASSELATPYGYTF
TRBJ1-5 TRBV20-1 CSARQDLNQPQHF